This TCR beta chain is from a study of a mutant IDH1 vaccine in newly diagnosed glioma. In regard to this clone: The target antigen is unknown. Other DNA sequences in this sample translate to the same CDR3.

Losses at the gene ends were 5 bases for V and 3 bases for J; bases not matched to a gene: 3. CDR3 length: 14 residues. Per germline, CDR1 MNHNS and CDR2 SASEGT. Time point defined: week 23, last vaccination. Topical imiquimod accompanied each vaccine dose, which consisted of 300 ug of mutant IDH1 20-mer peptide. Donor tumors were new WHO grade 3 or 4 IDH1-mutant, ATRX-lost astrocytomas. Some clones are missing from TCRdb's copy, which holds only in-frame ones; the method was immunoSEQ multiplex PCR. The table has roughly 45,000 clones, around 85% seen once. This sequence joins TRBV6-1 and TRBJ2-3; 9 nucleotides line up with TRBD1. Sequences were derived from PBMCs, sampled from a glioma patient whose treatment included an IDH1 peptide vaccine. This sequence originates from a woman aged 18-29 years with glioma. Some clones in this sample may be carry-over from other donors' samples. CDR3 sequence: CASSRQGGTDTQYF. CDR3 bases: TGTGCCAGCAGTCGACAGGGGGGGACAGATACGCAGTATTTT.